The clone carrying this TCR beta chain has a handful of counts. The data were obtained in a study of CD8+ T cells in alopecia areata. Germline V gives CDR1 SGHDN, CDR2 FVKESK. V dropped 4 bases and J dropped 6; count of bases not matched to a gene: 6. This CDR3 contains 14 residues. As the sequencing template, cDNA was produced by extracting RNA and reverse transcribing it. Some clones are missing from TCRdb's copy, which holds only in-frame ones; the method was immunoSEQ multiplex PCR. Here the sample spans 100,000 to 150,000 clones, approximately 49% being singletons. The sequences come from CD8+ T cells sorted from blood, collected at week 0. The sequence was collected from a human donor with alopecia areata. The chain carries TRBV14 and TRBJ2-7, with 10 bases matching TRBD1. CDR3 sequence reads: CASSPGQGSGEQYF. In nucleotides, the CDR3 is TGTGCCAGCAGCCCGGGACAGGGGAGTGGCGAGCAGTACTTC.